Shown below are 19 T cell receptor beta chains from a single sample sequenced in a study of beta chain features in type 1 diabetes. The whole isolated RNA underwent reverse transcription, so sequencing captured expressed TCRB transcripts. The protocol was immunoSEQ multiplex PCR, while the TCRdb copy is restricted to in-frame clones and leaves out a portion. Among about 220,000 clones listed, 11% were seen once. The specimen was central memory CD4+ T cells from blood. Receptors were obtained from a man aged 18 to 29 in good health.

This rearrangement joins TRBV18 to TRBJ2-4; D gene unclear. The V gene's germline CDR1 is KGHSH and CDR2 LQKENI. This CDR3 has 12 amino acids. V was clipped by 6 bases and J by 5 bases, with 8 bases between them. The CDR3 region is CASSNRENIQYF. Here the CDR3 DNA reads TGTGCCAGCTCGAATCGGGAAAACATTCAGTACTTC.

This CDR3 is CASSYQGTRNTGELFF. The CDR3 bases are TGTGCCAGCAGTTACCAAGGGACCCGGAACACCGGGGAGCTGTTTTTT. This chain connects TRBV6-5 to TRBJ2-2; D is perhaps TRBD1 or TRBD2 (5 bases each). CDR1 and CDR2 (germline): MNHEY, SVGAGI. V was trimmed by 2 bases and J by 1 base, leaving 11 bases between them. This CDR3 contains 16 residues.

The sample holds a few counts of this clone. The chain links TRBV30 to TRBJ2-5, with TRBD1 matching over 7 bases. The trim removed 3 bases at V and 10 bases at J, leaving 14 bases unmatched. The germline CDR1 and CDR2 sequences are GTSNPN and SVGIG (reference sequence). The length of the CDR3 is 14 residues. The CDR3 region is CAWRVWGQPIDQYF. The CDR3 region has the DNA TGTGCCTGGAGGGTATGGGGACAGCCGATTGACCAGTACTTC.

The CDR3 coding sequence is TGTGCCAGCGCCCTGACGGGAGGGCCAAACAATGAGCAGTTCTTC. It specifies CASALTGGPNNEQFF. This chain uses TRBV5-6 with TRBJ2-1; 8 bases match TRBD2. The ends lost 7 bases at V and 5 bases at J; junction bases unmatched: 11. This CDR3 is 15 amino acids long. CDR1 and CDR2 (germline): SGHDT, YYEEEE.

This clone appeared a few times. This rearrangement joins TRBV5-1 to TRBJ2-5, with D unclear. Trimming cost V 1 base and J 1 base, with 5 bases left between them. The CDR3 loop spans 13 amino acids. Per germline, CDR1 SGHRS and CDR2 YFSETQ. This CDR3 is CASSLIPQETQYF. DNA of the CDR3: TGCGCCAGCAGCTTGATTCCCCAAGAGACCCAGTACTTC.

This sequence joins TRBV10-3 and TRBJ2-7; D assignment may be TRBD1 or TRBD2 (6 bases each). Trimming took off 10 bases at V and 11 bases at J, with 27 bases between the two ends. CDR1 ENHRY and CDR2 SYGVKD come from the germline V gene. The CDR3 extends over 14 amino acids. As DNA, the CDR3 is TGTGCCACTGAACTAGAGGGCATTGGAGGGGGGAAGTACTTC. This encodes CATELEGIGGGKYF.

The CDR3 is CASSRTRQETQYF. The CDR3 DNA follows: TGCGCCAGCAGCCGGACTAGACAAGAGACCCAGTACTTC. The V gene is TRBV5-1, the J gene TRBJ2-5, with TRBD2 identical over 7 bases. The CDR3 totals 13 residues. Germline lookup yields CDR1 SGHRS and CDR2 YFSETQ. V lost 4 bases and J lost 2; bases outside the gene matches: 2. Combining the CDR3 with reference TRBV5-1 and TRBJ2-5 gives the whole variable domain KAGVTQTPRYLIKTRGQQVTLSCSPISGHRSVSWYQQTPGQGLQFLFEYFSETQRNKGNFPGRFSGRQFSNSRSEMNVSTLELGDSALYLCASSRTRQETQYFGPGTRLLVL.

This clone was counted only a few times. V is TRBV29-1 and J is TRBJ1-1; D unclear. Trimming took off 6 bases at V and 4 bases at J, with 18 bases between the two ends. Germline lookup yields CDR1 SQVTM and CDR2 ANQGSEA. The length of the CDR3 is 14 residues. The DNA for the CDR3 is TGCAGCGTCCTAGGGCGGCAGGTTGGCACTGAAGCTTTCTTT. It encodes CSVLGRQVGTEAFF.

In its sample, this clone was seen many times. This chain connects TRBV30 to TRBJ1-5; maybe TRBD1 (6 bases). This CDR3 comprises 17 residues. Germline V gives CDR1 GTSNPN, CDR2 SVGIG (reference sequence). Trimming stripped 3 bases from V and 7 bases from J, with 25 bases between. This chain's CDR3 is CAWSPSLVTGSGQPQHF. DNA of the CDR3: TGTGCCTGGAGCCCCTCCCTCGTCACAGGGTCAGGGCAGCCCCAGCATTTT.

This clone was found a few times. The chain is built from TRBV28 and TRBJ2-7; possibly TRBD1 for D (6 bases). Germline CDR1 and CDR2: MDHEN and SYDVKM. Trimming shortened V by 6 bases and J by 0 bases, and 15 bases separated the two germline ends. The CDR3 totals 15 residues. CDR3 nucleotides: TGTGCCAGCAGCCTAAGGGGGACAACCTCCTACGAGCAGTACTTC. It codes for CASSLRGTTSYEQYF.

V and J are TRBV7-9 and TRBJ2-2; D may be TRBD2 (5 bases). This CDR3 is 14 amino acids long. Per the germline V gene, CDR1 is SEHNR and CDR2 is FQNEAQ (reference sequence). Trimming removed 7 bases at V and 6 bases at J, with 15 bases between. In nucleotides, the CDR3 is TGTGCCAGCATCTTCTCTAGCTACCCCGGGGAGCTGTTTTTT. It codes for CASIFSSYPGELFF.

The chain combines TRBV11-2 with TRBJ2-7; 7 bases align to TRBD1. Trimming cost V 4 bases and J 3 bases; bases outside gene matches: 9. This CDR3 has 15 amino acids. The germline gives CDR1 SGHAT, CDR2 FQNNGV. The CDR3 sequence: CASSSPGGRGYEQYF. In DNA, the CDR3 is TGTGCCAGCAGCTCTCCAGGGGGTAGAGGCTACGAGCAGTACTTC.

This clone was picked up a small number of times. The chain combines TRBV19 with TRBJ2-1; D is unresolved. From germline, CDR1 is LNHDA and CDR2 SQIVND (reference sequence). V lost 6 bases and J 2 bases, leaving 5 bases between the germline ends. The CDR3 extends over 12 amino acids. CDR3 DNA: TGTGCCAGTAGGGACGCCTACAATGAGCAGTTCTTC. This codes for CASRDAYNEQFF.

J is TRBJ2-7 and V is TRBV30; tentatively, D is TRBD2 (6 bases). CDR3 length: 16 residues. Germline V gives CDR1 GTSNPN, CDR2 SVGIG (reference sequence). V was shortened by 3 bases and J by 2 bases, with 20 bases between the two germline ends. The CDR3 DNA reads as TGTGCCTGGAGGGCCAGGTCGGGCGGGGCAACCTACGAGCAGTACTTC. Its translation is CAWRARSGGATYEQYF. Filled out from reference TRBV30 and TRBJ2-7, the complete variable domain reads SQTIHQWPATLVQPVGSPLSLECTVEGTSNPNLYWYRQAAGRGLQLLFYSVGIGQISSEVPQNLSASRPQDRQFILSSKKLLLSDSGFYLCAWRARSGGATYEQYFGPGTRLTVT.

The CDR3 sequence is CASSSRTGGNSGANVLTF. CDR3 DNA: TGTGCCAGCAGCTCCCGGACAGGGGGGAACTCTGGGGCCAACGTCCTGACTTTC. The genes are TRBV9 and TRBJ2-6; TRBD1 agrees at 10 bases. Germline V gene data show CDR1 as SGDLS and CDR2 as YYNGEE. This CDR3 has 18 residues. After removal of 4 bases from V and 0 bases from J, the junction contained 7 bases not matched to a gene.

This clone was detected a few times. The chain employs TRBV28 and TRBJ2-7; D unresolved. V was trimmed by 4 bases and J by 3 bases, leaving 19 bases between them. The CDR3 spans 16 residues. CDR1 is MDHEN and CDR2 is SYDVKM in the germline V gene. The CDR3 spells CASSSADGEGYYEQYF. In nucleotides, the CDR3 is TGTGCCAGCAGTTCCGCGGACGGAGAAGGCTACTACGAGCAGTACTTC.

This clone occurred a few times. J is TRBJ2-3 and V is TRBV4-2; 12 nucleotides agree with TRBD2. CDR1 and CDR2 from the germline V gene are LGHNA and YNFKEQ. The V gene end was trimmed by 4 bases and the J gene end by 4 bases; junction bases not matched to a gene: 3. The CDR3 contains 15 residues. The CDR3 DNA reads TGTGCCAGCAGCCCTCTAGCGGGAGGGTCAGATACGCAGTATTTT. Amino acid sequence: CASSPLAGGSDTQYF.

This clone was picked up many times. This rearrangement joins TRBV19 to TRBJ2-3, with 7 bases lining up with TRBD1. Germline CDR1 and CDR2: LNHDA and SQIVND (reference sequence). CDR3 length: 15 amino acids. After removal of 3 bases from V and 0 bases from J, the junction contained 3 bases not matched to a gene. CDR3 region: CASSIATGSTDTQYF. In DNA, the CDR3 is TGTGCCAGTAGTATCGCGACAGGGAGCACAGATACGCAGTATTTT.

The chain recombines TRBV10-2 with TRBJ2-3; 10 bases align to TRBD2. V lost 8 bases to trimming and J lost 0 bases; unmatched junction nucleotides: 5. The CDR3 is 15 amino acids. Germline V gene data show CDR1 as WSHSY and CDR2 as SAAADI. CDR3 loop: CASRGLATSTDTQYF. In nucleotides, the CDR3 is TGCGCCAGCCGGGGACTAGCGACCAGCACAGATACGCAGTATTTT.